Listed here are 28 T cell receptor beta chains from one sample, sequenced in a study of early T cells in non-severe SARS-CoV-2 infection. Each CDR3 protein gets one entry after TCRdb re-called the 5' RACE reads with MiXCR. The data show fewer than 60,000 distinct CDR3 sequences, about 4.2% seen once. Sequences were obtained from whole blood. These receptors were taken from an adult who was a healthcare worker with PCR-confirmed SARS-CoV-2 infection or an uninfected control (not recorded which).

This clonotype has ten or more counts. One end of the junction is discordant with germline, which a read error may explain. This chain connects TRBV25-1 to TRBJ1-1; D unclear. This CDR3 contains 12 residues. CDR1 MGHDK and CDR2 SYGVNS come from the germline V gene. The CDR3, as DNA: TGTGCCAGCAGTGCCTACAAGTCTGAGGCTTTCTTT. It specifies CASSAYKSEAFF.

This clonotype was detected ten times or more. The V and J genes are TRBV10-3 and TRBJ2-3, with 9 bases aligning to TRBD2. Trimming removed 6 bases from V and 6 bases from J; junction bases left unmatched: 16. The CDR3 is made up of 17 amino acids. Germline loops: CDR1 ENHRY, CDR2 SYGVKD. The CDR3 DNA reads as TGTGCCATCAGGACTACTCTCGGGGTAGCGGGAGTTGATACGCAGTATTTT. Protein: CAIRTTLGVAGVDTQYF.

This clonotype was counted at least ten times. The chain employs TRBV12-3 or TRBV12-4 and TRBJ1-6; D is uncertain. V lost 3 bases to trimming and J lost 4 bases, with 1 base between them. The CDR3 extends over 12 amino acids. In DNA, the CDR3 is TGTGCCAGCAGTTTTTATAATTCACCCCTCCACTTT. Translating gives CASSFYNSPLHF.

This clonotype was counted ten times or more. The CDR3 region is CSANPLGEQFF. The CDR3 bases are TGCAGTGCTAATCCTTTAGGTGAGCAGTTCTTC. J is TRBJ2-1 and V is TRBV20-1; D is unresolved. The CDR3 consists of 11 residues. V was clipped by 4 bases and J by 9 bases, with 10 bases between them. The germline gives CDR1 DFQATT, CDR2 SNEGSKA (reference sequence).

In its sample, this clonotype was seen once. The rearrangement uses TRBV6-2 or TRBV6-3 and TRBJ1-2, with a weak D call TRBD1 (5 bases). Germline V gene sequence: CDR1 MNHEY, CDR2 SVGEGT. V was shortened by 6 bases and J by 4 bases, with 9 bases between the two germline ends. The CDR3 has 12 residues. In DNA, the CDR3 is TGTGCCAGCAGCTCGACAGTCTATGGCTACACCTTC. Translating gives CASSSTVYGYTF.

The chain has TRBV7-9 and TRBJ2-1; D is ambiguous. V lost 5 bases to trimming and J lost 8 bases, with 10 bases between them. The CDR3 sequence is 12 residues long. Germline V gene data show CDR1 as SEHNR and CDR2 as FQNEAQ (reference sequence). In DNA, the CDR3 is TGTGCCAGCAGCCTCAACTTAGATGAGCAGTTCTTC. Its translation is CASSLNLDEQFF.

This clonotype was picked up a small number of times. This chain uses TRBV7-8 with TRBJ1-2; TRBD1 matches at 9 bases. This CDR3 is built from 15 residues. Trimming removed 3 bases from V and 5 bases from J; junction bases left unmatched: 7. The V gene's germline CDR1 is SGHVS and CDR2 FQNEAQ. The DNA of the CDR3 is TGTGCCAGCAGCTTTGGGACAGGGTTAGGGTATGGCTACACCTTC. Protein: CASSFGTGLGYGYTF.

This clonotype was counted many times. The rearrangement uses TRBV14 and TRBJ2-5, with a possible D match to TRBD2 (6 bases). This CDR3 is built from 14 residues. V was cut by 1 base and J by 5 bases, with 11 bases left in between. Per germline, CDR1 SGHDN and CDR2 FVKESK. This chain's CDR3 is CASSQVPGRETQYF. In DNA, the CDR3 is TGTGCCAGCAGCCAAGTTCCGGGGAGGGAGACCCAGTACTTC.

Worth noting for this clonotype: A read error is possible here, since a much larger clone lies one base away. CDR3 sequence (DNA): TGTGCCAGCAATTATCTGGGACAGGGGTACGATGGCTACACCTTC. Protein sequence: CASNYLGQGYDGYTF. The rearrangement joins TRBV6-6 to TRBJ1-2; 10 bases are a match to TRBD1. CDR1 and CDR2 (germline): MNHNY, SVGAGI (reference sequence). The CDR3 covers 15 residues. V lost 7 bases to trimming and J lost 6 bases; unmatched junction nucleotides: 11.

This clonotype was observed many times. The chain links TRBV20-1 to TRBJ1-1, with TRBD1 as a possible D gene (5 bases). Trimming stripped 8 bases from V and 7 bases from J, with 11 bases between. The CDR3 is made up of 10 amino acids. CDR1 and CDR2 (germline): DFQATT, SNEGSKA (reference sequence). The DNA for the CDR3 is TGCAGTTCAAAGGGGATTGAAGCTTTCTTT. Its protein product is CSSKGIEAFF.

Ten or more counts support this clonotype. The CDR3, as DNA: TGCAGTGCTAGGGGGCAGAGCAATCAGCCCCAGCATTTT. It specifies CSARGQSNQPQHF. J is TRBJ1-5 and V is TRBV20-1, with D possibly being TRBD1 (5 bases). Per the germline V gene, CDR1 is DFQATT and CDR2 is SNEGSKA (reference sequence). Trimming stripped 3 bases from V and 1 base from J, with 7 bases between. This CDR3 spans 13 amino acids.

This clonotype showed up just a few times. The V call is TRBV3-1, the J call TRBJ2-2; possibly TRBD2 for D (6 bases). CDR1 is LGHDT, CDR2 YNNKEL, per germline (reference sequence). This CDR3 is 16 amino acids long. Deletions cut 2 bases from V and 4 bases from J, with 14 bases between. The DNA of the CDR3 is TGTGCCAGCAGCCAAATCGTGGGGGGTCCCACCGGGGAGCTGTTTTTT. It yields the protein CASSQIVGGPTGELFF.

This clonotype was seen only a few times. V and J are TRBV5-1 and TRBJ2-1; tentative D call: TRBD2 (6 bases). V dropped 4 bases and J dropped 6 bases, with 26 bases sitting between them. The CDR3 runs 18 residues. CDR1 is SGHRS, CDR2 YFSETQ, per germline. CDR3: CASSQQFLVRRGTNEQFF. CDR3 DNA: TGCGCCAGCAGCCAACAATTTCTGGTTCGGAGGGGTACCAATGAGCAGTTCTTC.

By share of the sample, this clonotype is medium-sized (0.01 to 0.1%). The chain combines TRBV20-1 with TRBJ2-7; 9 nucleotides align to TRBD1. Germline lookup yields CDR1 DFQATT and CDR2 SNEGSKA (reference sequence). Trimming took 6 bases from V and 5 from J; bases not matched to a gene: 14. This CDR3 has 15 residues. The CDR3 reads CSAAKQGAAGNEQYF. CDR3 sequence (DNA): TGCAGTGCCGCGAAACAGGGGGCGGCGGGGAACGAGCAGTACTTC.

This chain links TRBV14 with TRBJ1-1; D is undetermined. This CDR3 has 12 amino acids. CDR1 SGHDN and CDR2 FVKESK come from the germline V gene. V dropped 4 bases and J dropped 10 bases, with 13 bases sitting between them. DNA for the CDR3: TGTGCCAGCAGCCGGCGGCCGGGAGGAGCTTTCTTT. Its protein product is CASSRRPGGAFF.

This clonotype has a count of ten or more. The V call is TRBV18, the J call TRBJ1-6, with unresolved D. CDR3 length: 13 amino acids. Trimming took 4 bases from V and 8 from J, leaving 9 bases between them. Germline V gene lookup returns CDR1 KGHSH and CDR2 LQKENI. The CDR3 protein is CASSLQDDSPLHF. The DNA of the CDR3 is TGTGCCAGCTCACTCCAGGACGATTCACCCCTCCACTTT.

By sample fraction, this clonotype is medium-sized. The genes are TRBV29-1 and TRBJ2-1, with TRBD1 matching over 12 bases. The germline V gene has CDR1 SQVTM and CDR2 ANQGSEA. CDR3 size: 14 residues. The V segment lost 7 bases and the J segment 8 bases; nucleotides outside the gene matches: 9. CDR3 bases: TGCAGCGCAACCACCGGGACAGGGGGCGATGAGCAGTTCTTC. It specifies CSATTGTGGDEQFF.

The table lists this clonotype with many counts. The CDR3 DNA sequence: TGCAGTGCTAGTCCGACGGGGGTCAGTGAAGCTTTCTTT. It specifies CSASPTGVSEAFF. The chain couples TRBV20-1 to TRBJ1-1, with D perhaps matching TRBD1 (5 bases). V was shortened by 3 bases and J by 7 bases, with 15 bases between the two germline ends. The germline V gene encodes CDR1 DFQATT and CDR2 SNEGSKA (reference sequence). The CDR3 consists of 13 residues.

The table lists this clonotype with a few counts. The chain recombines TRBV19 with TRBJ1-5; tentatively, D is TRBD1 (5 bases). The V and J ends lost 7 bases and 6 bases respectively, with 13 bases between them. Per the germline V gene, CDR1 is LNHDA and CDR2 is SQIVND (reference sequence). This CDR3 is built from 13 residues. In nucleotides, the CDR3 is TGTGCCAGTAAAGGGACCCTGAGTCAGCCCCAGCATTTT. Its translation is CASKGTLSQPQHF.

In its sample, this clonotype was seen many times. The rearrangement uses TRBV20-1 and TRBJ1-1, with 10 bases matching TRBD1. The germline V gene encodes CDR1 DFQATT and CDR2 SNEGSKA (reference sequence). This CDR3 region has 15 residues. V shed 2 bases and J 5 bases; nucleotides not matched to a gene: 8. CDR3 loop: CSARLRDRGWTEAFF. CDR3 nucleotide sequence: TGCAGTGCTAGATTGAGGGACAGGGGATGGACTGAAGCTTTCTTT.

This clonotype was seen many times. The chain is built from TRBV4-1 and TRBJ2-7; D is tentatively TRBD1 or TRBD2 (5 bases each). The V end was cut by 5 bases, the J end by 1 base, with 15 bases between. The CDR3 is 15 amino acids. In germline, CDR1 is MGHRA, CDR2 YSYEKL. CDR3 sequence reads: CASSYGRDGSYEQYF. In DNA, the CDR3 is TGCGCCAGCAGCTACGGCCGGGACGGATCCTACGAGCAGTACTTC.

This clonotype was seen ten or more times. The chain joins TRBV5-1 to TRBJ1-1; tentatively, D is TRBD1 (6 bases). Germline V lookup: CDR1 SGHRS, CDR2 YFSETQ. V was clipped by 5 bases and J by 3 bases, with 11 bases between them. The CDR3 is made up of 13 amino acids. In DNA, the CDR3 is TGCGCCAGCAGGGCGGACAGCGACACTGAAGCTTTCTTT. Its protein is CASRADSDTEAFF.

This clonotype was counted many times. V is TRBV7-2 and J is TRBJ2-7; D uncertain. V lost 1 base to trimming and J lost 2 bases, with 15 bases between them. Germline CDR1 is SGHTA and CDR2 is FQGNSA. The length of the CDR3 is 16 residues. In DNA, the CDR3 is TGTGCCAGCAGCTTAGGGGGTTGGGCCCCCACCTACGAGCAGTACTTC. Protein sequence: CASSLGGWAPTYEQYF.

This clonotype was seen a few times. The V gene is TRBV6-1, the J gene TRBJ2-3; 15 bases map to TRBD2. Unmatched junction bases numbered 9, after V lost 4 bases and J lost 7 bases. Germline assignment: CDR1 MNHNS and CDR2 SASEGT. The CDR3 is made up of 17 amino acids. The CDR3 DNA follows: TGTGCCAGCAGTGCAGGACTAGCGGGGGGGCCCGTCAATACGCAGTATTTT. Amino acids: CASSAGLAGGPVNTQYF.

This clonotype occurred many times. This sequence joins TRBV19 and TRBJ1-2, with D unclear. Per the germline V gene, CDR1 is LNHDA and CDR2 is SQIVND (reference sequence). V lost 7 bases and J 4 bases, leaving 16 bases between the germline ends. CDR3 size: 14 residues. CDR3 loop: CASKEGGTRYGYTF. The CDR3 region has the DNA TGTGCCAGTAAAGAAGGTGGCACACGCTATGGCTACACCTTC.

The chain joins TRBV20-1 to TRBJ2-7, with D unresolved. The CDR3 runs 16 residues. Looked up from germline, CDR1 is DFQATT and CDR2 is SNEGSKA (reference sequence). Deletions cut 3 bases from V and 0 bases from J, with 18 bases between. This CDR3 is CSARGIRYYGSYEQYF. The CDR3 DNA reads TGCAGTGCTAGGGGGATAAGGTACTATGGCTCCTACGAGCAGTACTTC.

A few counts support this clonotype. The chain uses TRBV15 and TRBJ2-1, with a possible D match to TRBD1 (5 bases). V lost 5 bases and J lost 3, with 14 bases in between. This CDR3 is built from 15 residues. Germline V lookup: CDR1 LNHNV, CDR2 YYDKDF (reference sequence). CDR3 residues: CATSAGSVHYNEQFF. For the CDR3, the DNA is TGTGCCACCAGCGCAGGGTCCGTACACTACAATGAGCAGTTCTTC.

The J gene is TRBJ1-5, the V gene TRBV25-1, with D possibly matching TRBD1 (5 bases). Between the trimmed V and J ends, which lost 6 bases and 4 bases, there was a span of 7 bases. The CDR3 sequence is 12 residues long. Germline CDR1 reads MGHDK; CDR2 reads SYGVNS. The CDR3 reads CASRSGNQPQHF. The DNA of the CDR3 is TGTGCCAGCAGATCAGGGAATCAGCCCCAGCATTTT. The full variable domain, with the rest looked up from reference TRBV25-1 and TRBJ1-5, is EADIYQTPRYLVIGTGKKITLECSQTMGHDKMYWYQQDPGMELHLIHYSYGVNSTEKGDLSSESTVSRIRTEHFPLTLESARPSHTSQYLCASRSGNQPQHFGDGTRLSIL.